A few counts support the clone carrying this T cell receptor beta chain. The data belong to a study of T-cell reconstitution after alpha-beta-depleted transplantation in children. The CDR3 has 13 residues. Germline lookup yields CDR1 MDHEN and CDR2 SYDVKM. The V end was cut by 5 bases, the J end by 7 bases, with 15 bases between. A TCRbeta library incorporating unique molecular identifiers was prepared. From the PCR reads, TCRdb called clonotypes with MiXCR, one entry per CDR3 protein. The sample consists of around 400,000 distinct CDR3 sequences, about a fifth of them appearing once. This chain uses TRBV28 with TRBJ2-7; D is unclear. The sequencing here drew on PBMCs from the stem cell graft donor, taken from the stem cell graft. This sequence was found in a human donor who donated a stem cell graft to a child with acute myeloid leukemia. CDR3 protein: CASSVAGVQEQYF. CDR3 DNA sequence: TGTGCCAGCAGTGTGGCAGGAGTTCAGGAGCAGTACTTC.